Below, 25 T cell receptor beta chains from the same sample are listed, as sequenced in a study of kidney transplant recipient with SARS-CoV-2 infection. MiXCR, run by TCRdb on the reads, gives a single entry per CDR3 protein. Here the sample spans fewer than 250,000 distinct CDR3 sequences, more than 25% being singletons. The source was a blood sample, collected at baseline and on roughly day 110 from a kidney transplant recipient. The source is a male patient in his thirties who had COVID-19 and was a kidney transplant recipient. T cells may partly derive from the graft donor.

This clonotype has at least ten counts. The rearrangement uses TRBV5-3 and TRBJ1-2; maybe TRBD1 (5 bases). TRBV5-3 is reported as an ORF; its role is uncertain. The CDR3 is 16 amino acids. V lost 7 bases and J lost 4, with 23 bases in between. CDR3 DNA: TGTGCCAGACTGGGGCGAGTGGTGAGAAAGACCTATGGCTACACCTTC. It encodes CARLGRVVRKTYGYTF.

Points on this clonotype: A much larger clone lies one base from this, so it may be a read error. This CDR3 is missing its conserved last phenylalanine or tryptophan, likely due to a read error. The chain joins TRBV20-1 to TRBJ1-2; a possible D gene is TRBD1 (5 bases). Germline CDR1 reads DFQATT; CDR2 reads SNEGSKA (reference sequence). Trimming took off 3 bases at V and 8 bases at J, with 16 bases between the two ends. CDR3 length equals 13 residues. CDR3 protein: CSARRTGVEGYTL. The CDR3 DNA follows: TGCAGTGCTAGGCGCACAGGAGTTGAGGGCTACACCCTC.

This clonotype was counted at least ten times. The V and J genes are TRBV7-8 and TRBJ1-6; no clear D. Per germline, CDR1 SGHVS and CDR2 FQNEAQ. Trimming removed 3 bases at V and 10 bases at J, with 19 bases between. The CDR3 totals 16 residues. The CDR3 coding sequence is TGTGCCAGCAGCTTCCAAGAAGGGTTTATTCGGTCACCCCTCCACTTT. Protein product: CASSFQEGFIRSPLHF.

The chain is built from TRBV11-3 and TRBJ1-2, with unresolved D. V lost 5 bases and J 4 bases, leaving 23 bases between the germline ends. The germline CDR1 and CDR2 sequences are SGHNT and YENEEA. This CDR3 comprises 17 residues. CDR3 protein: CASSKHSDLGETYGYTF. In DNA, the CDR3 is TGTGCCAGCAGCAAACATAGCGATCTCGGAGAGACCTATGGCTACACCTTC.

The table lists this clonotype with many counts. V gene TRBV4-1 combines with J gene TRBJ2-7, with D maybe TRBD2 (6 bases). Trimming left V 0 bases short and J 0 bases short, with 12 bases between. Germline V gives CDR1 MGHRA, CDR2 YSYEKL. The CDR3 is 16 residues long. The CDR3 DNA follows: TGCGCCAGCAGCCAAGAATTAGCGCGGGGCTCCTACGAGCAGTACTTC. Its translation: CASSQELARGSYEQYF.

As for this clonotype: Sequence at one end of the junction differs from germline and may be a read error. This chain uses TRBV30 with TRBJ1-2, with D unresolved. This CDR3 is 16 amino acids long. Germline V gene lookup returns CDR1 GTSNPN and CDR2 SVGIG (reference sequence). As DNA, the CDR3 is TGCGCCTGGAGGGAAGGGCGTTATAGAAAGACCTATGACTACACCTTC. Translating gives CAWREGRYRKTYDYTF.

A word on this clonotype: The CDR3 does not close with the conserved phenylalanine or tryptophan, likely indicating a read error. The chain employs TRBV25-1 and TRBJ1-2; no firm D call. Between the trimmed V and J ends, which lost 5 bases and 4 bases, there was a span of 23 bases. CDR1 MGHDK and CDR2 SYGVNS come from the germline V gene. The CDR3 is made up of 17 amino acids. The CDR3 bases are TGTGCCAGCAGTCTACTTATAGAACTGGGAAAGACCTATGGCTACACCTTA. It specifies CASSLLIELGKTYGYTL.

This clonotype was seen at least ten times. The chain couples TRBV12-3 or TRBV12-4 to TRBJ1-2; possible D gene TRBD1, 5 bases. V dropped 5 bases and J dropped 4 bases, with 11 bases sitting between them. CDR3 length equals 13 residues. Here the CDR3 DNA reads TGTGCCAGCAGTCGGGGGGACGGCTATGGCTACACCTTC. Protein: CASSRGDGYGYTF.

This clonotype was seen ten or more times. In nucleotides, the CDR3 is TGTGCCAGCAGTAGGCTACCCTCTATGCGAAAGACCTATGGCTACACCTTC. Protein: CASSRLPSMRKTYGYTF. The chain combines TRBV6-1 with TRBJ1-2; unclear D gene. The V gene lost 5 bases and the J gene lost 4 bases, with 23 bases spanning the gap. Germline-derived CDR1 and CDR2 are MNHNS and SASEGT. The CDR3 length is 17 residues.

Many counts were recorded for this clonotype. V is TRBV6-4 and J is TRBJ2-6; unclear D gene. The CDR3 extends over 15 amino acids. V was shortened by 2 bases and J by 0 bases, with 5 bases between the two germline ends. The germline V gene has CDR1 MRHNA and CDR2 SNTAGT. The CDR3 DNA is TGTGCCAGCAGTGACGACCACTCTGGGGCCAACGTCCTGACTTTC. Translating gives CASSDDHSGANVLTF.

This clonotype was seen at least ten times. The CDR3 bases are TGTGCCAGCAGCCCCTTAAAGACGGTAATGAACACTGAAGCTTTCTTT. Protein sequence: CASSPLKTVMNTEAFF. The chain has TRBV14 and TRBJ1-1, with D uncertain. The germline V and J ends were trimmed by 4 bases and 0 bases, with 15 bases remaining between them. This CDR3 is built from 16 residues. CDR1 SGHDN and CDR2 FVKESK come from the germline V gene.

CDR3 loop: CATSDARTRGEQFF. The CDR3 nucleotides read TGTGCCACCAGTGATGCGCGGACCCGCGGTGAGCAGTTCTTC. The V call is TRBV24-1, the J call TRBJ2-1; no firm D call. V dropped 3 bases and J dropped 9 bases, with 14 bases sitting between them. Germline CDR1 reads KGHDR; CDR2 reads SFDVKD. The CDR3 totals 14 residues.

As to this clonotype: A much larger clonotype is one base distant, so this may be a read error. The rearrangement joins TRBV30 to TRBJ2-7; 9 nucleotides agree with TRBD1. Per the germline V gene, CDR1 is GTSNPN and CDR2 is SVGIG (reference sequence). CDR3 length equals 13 residues. V was clipped by 8 bases and J by 2 bases; unmatched bases: 7. The CDR3 nucleotides read TGTGCCGAAAGGGGGACAGGGACCTACGAGCAGTACTTC. It codes for CAERGTGTYEQYF.

Worth noting for this clonotype: This may come from a read error, since a much larger clone is one base off. The CDR3: CSAETGLAREYEEYF. CDR3 DNA sequence: TGCAGTGCCGAAACGGGACTAGCAAGAGAATACGAGGAGTACTTC. The chain links TRBV20-1 to TRBJ2-7; 9 nucleotides agree with TRBD2. Germline CDR1 is DFQATT and CDR2 is SNEGSKA (reference sequence). This CDR3 has 15 residues.

This clonotype has a count of ten or more. The rearrangement uses TRBV7-6 and TRBJ1-2; D is unresolved. The CDR3 has 17 residues. Germline CDR1 reads SGHVS; CDR2 reads FNYEAQ. With 5 bases removed from V and 4 bases from J, the gap between germline ends came to 23 bases. CDR3 in DNA: TGTGCCAGCAGCCCAATGTCTGAATCTCGAAAGACCTATGGCTACACCTTC. The encoded protein is CASSPMSESRKTYGYTF.

Details on this clonotype: Being one base from a much bigger clone, this may be a read error. The chain uses TRBV7-9 and TRBJ2-7, with D possibly TRBD2 on 6 matching bases. The CDR3 is made up of 13 amino acids. Germline values: CDR1 SEHNR, CDR2 FQNEAQ (reference sequence). The CDR3 DNA follows: TGTGCCAACAGCCTGAGGACCGGGGGCGAGCAGTACTTC. This codes for CANSLRTGGEQYF.

Many counts were recorded for this clonotype. The V call is TRBV12-3 or TRBV12-4, the J call TRBJ2-1; 12 bases agree with TRBD1. The CDR3 has 14 residues. Germline trimming cut 8 bases from V and 7 bases from J; bases unmatched to any gene: 6. CDR3 nucleotides: TGTGCCAGCCTCCGGGACAGGGGGCCAAATGAGCAGTTCTTC. Translation gives CASLRDRGPNEQFF.

This clonotype was counted ten times or more. Sequence at one end of the junction differs from germline and may be a read error. V gene TRBV6-5 combines with J gene TRBJ2-3, with TRBD2 identical over 7 bases. Germline V lookup: CDR1 MNHEY, CDR2 SVGAGI. CDR3 length: 14 amino acids. Here the CDR3 reads CASSYSGGVGTQYF. The CDR3 DNA is TGTGCCAGCAGCTACTCGGGGGGAGTAGGGACGCAGTATTTT.

Many counts were recorded for this clonotype. The genes are TRBV20-1 and TRBJ1-6; D perhaps matches TRBD1 (6 bases). Germline V gene sequence: CDR1 DFQATT, CDR2 SNEGSKA (reference sequence). The V end lost 3 bases, the J end lost 6 bases, and 18 bases lay between the germline ends. CDR3 length equals 16 residues. CDR3 amino acids: CSARVGGNTRNSPLHF. As DNA, the CDR3 is TGCAGTGCTAGGGTAGGGGGGAACACCCGTAATTCACCCCTCCACTTT.

This clonotype was seen at least ten times. The chain is built from TRBV2 and TRBJ2-5, with unresolved D. This CDR3 is 14 amino acids long. V was shortened by 3 bases and J by 7 bases, with 15 bases between the two germline ends. Germline-derived CDR1 and CDR2 are SNHLY and FYNNEI. Here the CDR3 reads CASSEVRSTGTQYF. For the CDR3, the DNA is TGTGCCAGCAGTGAGGTCCGCTCAACCGGGACCCAGTACTTC.

A word on this clonotype: This may arise from a read error, as a much more abundant clone is one base away. The chain carries TRBV5-4 and TRBJ1-2, with D unclear. This CDR3 comprises 16 residues. CDR1 is SGHNT, CDR2 YYREEE, per germline (reference sequence). Trimming removed 9 bases from V and 4 bases from J, with 25 bases in between. The CDR3 DNA reads as TGTGCCATCACCCTGTCCGTACCAGGAAAGACCTATGGCTACACCTTC. As protein: CAITLSVPGKTYGYTF.

Worth noting for this clonotype: A much larger clonotype is one base distant, so this may be a read error. Because the CDR3 is missing its conserved closing phenylalanine or tryptophan, this is likely a read error. The chain links TRBV6-5 to TRBJ1-2; TRBD1 might be the D (6 bases). Trimming left V 5 bases short and J 4 bases short, with 23 bases between. The CDR3 has 17 residues. Germline V gene data show CDR1 as MNHEY and CDR2 as SVGAGI. CDR3 nucleotide sequence: TGTGCCAGCAGTGGGACATACTCTATGCGAAAGACCTATGGCTACACCCTC. It translates to CASSGTYSMRKTYGYTL.

A word on this clonotype: This may come from a read error, since a much larger clone is one base off. Here the CDR3 reads CASSLGGGGPISYNEQFF. As DNA, the CDR3 is TGTGCCAGCAGCTTAGGGGGCGGAGGACCCATCTCCTACAATGAGCAGTTCTTC. The chain couples TRBV7-9 to TRBJ2-1, with D perhaps assigned TRBD1 or TRBD2 (5 bases each). The V gene's germline CDR1 is SEHNR and CDR2 FQNEAQ (reference sequence). The ends were cut back, 1 base at V and 0 bases at J, with 16 bases in the middle. CDR3 length: 18 amino acids.

This clonotype occurred a few times. The chain combines TRBV6-6 with TRBJ1-2; D gene unclear. Trimming took 4 bases from V and 4 from J, leaving 22 bases between them. This CDR3 has 17 amino acids. Germline V lookup: CDR1 MNHNY, CDR2 SVGAGI (reference sequence). The CDR3 bases are TGTGCCAGCAGTTGTGACCAAGGTGGGAGAAAGGCCTATGGCTACACCTTC. This translates into CASSCDQGGRKAYGYTF.

Details on this clonotype: This clone may be a read error of a much larger clone one base away. The CDR3 spells CASSLALDTVELFF. The CDR3 nucleotides read TGCGCCAGCAGCTTGGCCTTGGACACCGTGGAGCTGTTTTTT. V gene TRBV5-1 combines with J gene TRBJ2-2; maybe TRBD1 (5 bases). Germline-derived CDR1 and CDR2 are SGHRS and YFSETQ. There are 14 residues in the CDR3.